This T cell receptor (beta chain) comes out of a study of blood T cell repertoires in COVID-19. Looking at the study overall: Researchers got acute and convalescent COVID-19 samples from the United States, Italy and Spain.

The table came from immunoSEQ multiplex PCR; TCRdb's copy has only in-frame clones and leaves some out. The table has roughly 40,000 clones, more than 70% seen once. The CDR3 sequence is 12 residues long. The V end lost 2 bases, the J end lost 5 bases, and 6 bases lay between the germline ends. Germline assignment: CDR1 MNHEY and CDR2 SVGEGT. This chain connects TRBV6-2 or TRBV6-3 to TRBJ1-1; tentatively, D is TRBD1 (5 bases). This sequence was found in a man between 65 and 85 years old with acute or convalescent COVID-19. Source material: peripheral blood. The CDR3 region is CASSYGGTEAFF. In DNA, the CDR3 is TGTGCCAGCAGTTACGGGGGGACTGAAGCTTTCTTT.